This T cell receptor (beta chain) was captured in a study of blood T cell repertoires in COVID-19. Turning to the study itself: Acute and convalescent COVID-19 specimens originated in the United States, Italy and Spain. T cells, B-cell-depleted T cells, or PBMCs provided the cDNA or gDNA that served as material.

In the original analysis: Researchers report that nucleated cell counts were estimated from reference gene primer amplification. Assay used: immunoSEQ multiplex PCR; TCRdb lists only in-frame clones, some missing. From that table come the V and J calls and clone size; the DNA was used to work out D and trimming. The data contain just over 350,000 clones, 86% of them singletons. Patients in Seattle were enrolled during active infection, then followed longitudinally. CDR3 length: 16 residues. Germline V gives CDR1 SGHTA, CDR2 FQGNSA. The V end lost 0 bases, the J end lost 4 bases, and 12 bases lay between the germline ends.

Sequenced input: peripheral blood. The sequence derives from an older woman with COVID-19, enrolled during active disease. The chain is built from TRBV7-2 and TRBJ2-2, with D possibly TRBD1 on 6 matching bases. CDR3 in DNA: TGTGCCAGCAGCTTAGCCACAGGGCGGGCCACCGGGGAGCTGTTTTTT. It specifies CASSLATGRATGELFF.